This TCR beta chain comes out of a study of CD8 T cells in ankylosing spondylitis. General study results and limits: Certain motif variants had earlier appeared in reactive arthritis synovial fluid and blood. Researchers report that disease-linked clones proved CD8+ and relatively rare in peripheral blood. Significant enrichment of disease-linked clones was reportedly seen in matched ankylosing spondylitis synovial fluid.

TCRdb reprocessed the 5' RACE reads via MiXCR and lists one record per CDR3 protein. The sample yields about 52,000 distinct CDR3 sequences, roughly 7.4% seen once. This clonotype showed up many times. Its antigen is unknown. The CDR3 is 12 amino acids. The germline gives CDR1 SGHRS, CDR2 YFSETQ. V dropped 7 bases and J dropped 9 bases, with 14 bases sitting between them. Source material: blood, either unsorted or a sorted T cell fraction (not recorded which). This receptor was taken from a female donor with ankylosing spondylitis or in good health (not recorded which). This rearrangement joins TRBV5-1 to TRBJ1-5, with no clear D. The CDR3 sequence is CASSPAGWPQHF. DNA of the CDR3: TGCGCCAGCTCCCCGGCAGGTTGGCCCCAGCATTTT.